This T cell receptor (beta chain) was obtained from a study of cytomegalovirus exposure and HLA in healthy donors. Study-wide context: The study's early data release held tens of millions of unique TCRs from HLA-typed donors.

Of note for this clone: Its antigen is undetermined.

This CDR3 comprises 17 residues. V lost 5 bases and J 1 base, leaving 17 bases between the germline ends. CDR1 and CDR2 from the germline V gene are SGHTA and FQGNSA. Both 60 Vbeta primers and 13 Jbeta primers went into the PCR. Clones were sequenced by immunoSEQ multiplex PCR, and TCRdb holds only the in-frame ones, with some missing. The sample features 110,000 to 150,000 clones, with over 2% in its top ten. Regarding the study as a whole: A later analysis appeared to link common viral pathogens to several of the most significant clusters.

V and J are TRBV7-2 and TRBJ2-2, with D perhaps matching TRBD1 (6 bases). Source material: PBMCs. This sequence originates from a woman younger than 35 in good health and CMV-seronegative. Here the CDR3 DNA reads TGTGCCAGCAGCGCCCCCCCAGGGGCCCTGAACACCGGGGAGCTGTTTTTT. Protein product: CASSAPPGALNTGELFF.